The 24 T cell receptor beta chains given below trace back to one sample, sequenced in a study of cytomegalovirus exposure and HLA in healthy donors. A multiplex PCR was run with 60 Vbeta primers and 13 Jbeta primers. The repertoire was sequenced with immunoSEQ multiplex PCR; TCRdb's copy has only in-frame clones and lacks some. Here the sample spans about 160,000 clones, 87% being singletons. The specimen sequenced was PBMCs. All receptors derive from a woman aged 25 to 39 in good health and CMV-seronegative.

The chain employs TRBV6-1 and TRBJ1-4, with D perhaps matching TRBD1 (6 bases). The length of the CDR3 is 13 residues. The germline V and J ends were trimmed by 10 bases and 7 bases, with 16 bases remaining between them. Germline-derived CDR1 and CDR2 are MNHNS and SASEGT. The CDR3: CAIRSGVGEKLFF. The CDR3 DNA sequence: TGTGCCATCCGTTCAGGGGTCGGTGAAAAACTGTTTTTT.

This chain uses TRBV6-1 with TRBJ1-2, with 7 bases fitting TRBD1. Germline CDR1 reads MNHNS; CDR2 reads SASEGT. V was clipped by 4 bases and J by 2 bases; unmatched bases: 10. CDR3 length: 16 residues. The CDR3 DNA reads as TGTGCCAGCAGTGCCCCGAGGACAGGAGGGAACTATGGCTACACCTTC. This encodes CASSAPRTGGNYGYTF.

The chain carries TRBV14 and TRBJ2-7; D perhaps matches TRBD2 (5 bases). The germline V gene encodes CDR1 SGHDN and CDR2 FVKESK. Trimming cost V 8 bases and J 7 bases, with 15 bases left between them. The CDR3 has 12 amino acids. The CDR3 sequence is CASADGVGEQYF. The CDR3 nucleotides read TGTGCCAGCGCGGACGGGGTCGGGGAGCAGTACTTC.

The chain couples TRBV4-1 to TRBJ2-7; 10 positions match TRBD2. Germline CDR1 reads MGHRA; CDR2 reads YSYEKL. V lost 5 bases and J lost 5; bases outside the gene matches: 9. The CDR3 contains 15 residues. This CDR3 reads CASSNGLAAVHEQYF. CDR3 nucleotide sequence: TGCGCCAGCAGCAACGGACTAGCGGCTGTCCACGAGCAGTACTTC.

This rearrangement joins TRBV7-9 to TRBJ1-4, with D possibly being TRBD1 (6 bases). Trimming shortened V by 6 bases and J by 10 bases, and 15 bases separated the two germline ends. Per germline, CDR1 SEHNR and CDR2 FQNEAQ (reference sequence). The CDR3 has 13 residues. The CDR3 is CASSSSRDTKLFF. Here the CDR3 DNA reads TGTGCCAGCAGTAGCTCCCGGGACACAAAACTGTTTTTT.

The chain employs TRBV7-9 and TRBJ1-2; unclear D gene. The CDR3 is 14 residues long. CDR1 SEHNR and CDR2 FQNEAQ come from the germline V gene (reference sequence). V dropped 1 base and J dropped 5 bases, with 11 bases sitting between them. The CDR3: CASSLVSQNYGYTF. As DNA, the CDR3 is TGTGCCAGCAGCTTAGTAAGTCAGAATTATGGCTACACCTTC. Combining the CDR3 with reference TRBV7-9 and TRBJ1-2 gives the whole variable domain DTGVSQNPRHKITKRGQNVTFRCDPISEHNRLYWYRQTLGQGPEFLTYFQNEAQLEKSRLLSDRFSAERPKGSFSTLEIQRTEQGDSAMYLCASSLVSQNYGYTFGSGTRLTVV.

The CDR3 here is CASSSDRREAFF. CDR3 bases: TGTGCCAGCAGCTCGGATAGGAGGGAAGCTTTCTTT. This sequence joins TRBV5-4 and TRBJ1-1, with no clear D. The CDR3 runs to 12 residues. V was cut by 3 bases and J by 8 bases, with 11 bases left in between. The germline CDR1 and CDR2 sequences are SGHNT and YYREEE (reference sequence).

The J gene is TRBJ2-1, the V gene TRBV11-2; the match to TRBD2 covers 10 bases. With V trimmed by 2 bases and J by 7 bases, 8 bases remained unmatched. The CDR3 covers 16 residues. Germline CDR1 is SGHAT and CDR2 is FQNNGV. The CDR3 coding sequence is TGTGCCAGCAGCTTACTCCTAGCGGGAGTGTTAAATGAGCAGTTCTTC. Encoded protein: CASSLLLAGVLNEQFF. The whole variable domain, remainder taken from reference TRBV11-2 and TRBJ2-1, is EAGVAQSPRYKIIEKRQSVAFWCNPISGHATLYWYQQILGQGPKLLIQFQNNGVVDDSQLPKDRFSAERLKGVDSTLKIQPAKLEDSAVYLCASSLLLAGVLNEQFFGPGTRLTVL.

At least ten counts were recorded for this clone. The chain couples TRBV6-6 to TRBJ2-1; TRBD2 agrees at 15 bases. This CDR3 has 15 residues. Germline values: CDR1 MNHNY, CDR2 SVGAGI (reference sequence). With V trimmed by 6 bases and J by 6 bases, 3 bases remained unmatched. CDR3 DNA: TGTGCCAGCAGCTGGACTAGCGGGAGGGCCAATGAGCAGTTCTTC. Its protein is CASSWTSGRANEQFF.

The chain employs TRBV27 and TRBJ2-1; no clear D gene. V was clipped by 2 bases and J by 8 bases, with 7 bases between them. Germline V CDR1 and CDR2: MNHEY, SMNVEV (reference sequence). There are 12 residues in the CDR3. CDR3 nucleotides: TGTGCCAGCAGTTTAGTATTCTATGAGCAGTTCTTC. It encodes CASSLVFYEQFF.

V gene TRBV6-6 combines with J gene TRBJ1-5, with D maybe TRBD1 (6 bases). Deletions cut 8 bases from V and 0 bases from J, with 17 bases between. The CDR3 is made up of 16 amino acids. In germline, CDR1 is MNHNY, CDR2 SVGAGI (reference sequence). The CDR3 DNA reads as TGTGCCAGCCGAGGAGGTCAGGGGTATAGCAATCAGCCCCAGCATTTT. Protein: CASRGGQGYSNQPQHF.

This clone came up a few times. This CDR3 reads CASSPEEGTQYF. DNA of the CDR3: TGTGCCAGCTCACCGGAGGAGGGTACGCAGTATTTT. The rearrangement joins TRBV18 to TRBJ2-3, with D possibly matching TRBD2 (6 bases). This CDR3 is 12 amino acids long. The germline CDR1 and CDR2 sequences are KGHSH and LQKENI. V lost 3 bases to trimming and J lost 8 bases, with 9 bases between them. The full variable domain, completed using reference TRBV18 and TRBJ2-3, is NAGVMQNPRHLVRRRGQEARLRCSPMKGHSHVYWYRQLPEEGLKFMVYLQKENIIDESGMPKERFSAEFPKEGPSILRIQQVVRGDSAAYFCASSPEEGTQYFGPGTRLTVL.

The chain links TRBV21-1 to TRBJ1-1; the DNA was not compared with TRBD1, the D call given in the table. TRBV21-1 is a recognized pseudogene. This CDR3 has 16 residues. This CDR3 reads CASSNRTGAQNTEAFF. The CDR3, as DNA: TGTGCCAGCAGCAACCGGACAGGGGCCCAGAACACTGAAGCTTTCTTT.

The chain is built from TRBV28 and TRBJ1-1; D is unclear. The germline V and J ends were trimmed by 1 base and 2 bases, with 2 bases remaining between them. This CDR3 contains 12 residues. Germline CDR1 and CDR2: MDHEN and SYDVKM. This CDR3 reads CASSLSNTEAFF. CDR3 DNA sequence: TGTGCCAGCAGTTTATCTAACACTGAAGCTTTCTTT.

The chain has TRBV30 and TRBJ2-1; the match to TRBD2 covers 13 bases. The CDR3 sequence is 15 residues long. Germline V gene lookup returns CDR1 GTSNPN and CDR2 SVGIG (reference sequence). V shed 3 bases, J shed 3 bases, and the junction held 2 bases outside the gene matches. The CDR3 sequence is CAWRGLAGVYNEQFF. The CDR3 DNA sequence: TGTGCCTGGAGAGGACTAGCGGGGGTCTACAATGAGCAGTTCTTC.

The chain recombines TRBV5-1 with TRBJ2-1; 8 bases map to TRBD2. CDR1 and CDR2 (germline): SGHRS, YFSETQ. V gave up 5 bases and J gave up 6 bases; unmatched junction bases: 10. This CDR3 contains 15 residues. CDR3: CASSLSGKSANEQFF. The CDR3 DNA sequence: TGCGCCAGCAGTCTTAGCGGGAAGAGCGCCAATGAGCAGTTCTTC.

The chain combines TRBV25-1 with TRBJ2-7; D possibly corresponds to TRBD1 (6 bases). Between the trimmed V and J ends, which lost 5 bases and 1 base, there was a span of 12 bases. Germline values: CDR1 MGHDK, CDR2 SYGVNS. The CDR3 totals 14 residues. CDR3 sequence: CASSPQQGSYEQYF. CDR3 bases: TGTGCCAGCAGTCCACAACAGGGTTCCTACGAGCAGTACTTC.

The chain recombines TRBV7-9 with TRBJ2-4, with 14 bases aligning to TRBD2. CDR1 is SEHNR and CDR2 is FQNEAQ in the germline V gene (reference sequence). V dropped 5 bases and J dropped 6; count of bases not matched to a gene: 6. The CDR3 is 16 amino acids. The CDR3: CASSPLTSGGANIQYF. The CDR3 DNA is TGTGCCAGCAGCCCCCTGACTAGCGGGGGGGCAAACATTCAGTACTTC. The full variable domain, in which reference TRBV7-9 and TRBJ2-4 provide the parts outside the CDR3, is DTGVSQNPRHKITKRGQNVTFRCDPISEHNRLYWYRQTLGQGPEFLTYFQNEAQLEKSRLLSDRFSAERPKGSFSTLEIQRTEQGDSAMYLCASSPLTSGGANIQYFGAGTRLSVL.

This CDR3 reads CAYNGGQGPGNTIYF. The DNA of the CDR3 is TGTGCCTACAACGGCGGGCAGGGGCCTGGAAACACCATATATTTT. The chain links TRBV30 to TRBJ1-3; tentatively, D is TRBD1 (6 bases). Germline lookup yields CDR1 GTSNPN and CDR2 SVGIG (reference sequence). This CDR3 spans 15 amino acids. The ends were cut back, 7 bases at V and 2 bases at J, with 18 bases in the middle.

V usage is TRBV5-4 and J usage is TRBJ2-1; unclear D gene. Germline V lookup: CDR1 SGHNT, CDR2 YYREEE (reference sequence). The CDR3 loop spans 13 amino acids. Trimming pared 0 bases from V and 4 bases from J, leaving 5 bases between. As DNA, the CDR3 is TGTGCCAGCAGCTTGGAGCAATACAATGAGCAGTTCTTC. This codes for CASSLEQYNEQFF.

Note on this clone: This is likely a read error, given that the CDR3 carries no conserved phenylalanine or tryptophan at its end. The chain has TRBV30 and TRBJ1-5; D is possibly TRBD1 (6 bases). The germline V and J ends were trimmed by 4 bases and 5 bases, with 18 bases remaining between them. Germline CDR1 and CDR2: GTSNPN and SVGIG (reference sequence). The CDR3 covers 15 residues. The DNA for the CDR3 is TGTGCCTGGACTCCTATGGGGCAGGGGTATCAGCCCCAGCATCTT. This translates into CAWTPMGQGYQPQHL.

The DNA of the CDR3 is TGTGCCACCAGCAGAGCCCCCCGGCGAGGTCCCCAAGAGACCCAGTACTTC. This sequence encodes CATSRAPRRGPQETQYF. The rearrangement joins TRBV15 to TRBJ2-5; D is unclear. The CDR3 runs 17 residues. CDR1 is LNHNV and CDR2 is YYDKDF in the germline V gene (reference sequence). V gave up 1 base and J gave up 1 base, with 16 bases separating them.

The rearrangement uses TRBV19 and TRBJ1-2; possibly TRBD1 for D (5 bases). The V end lost 7 bases, the J end lost 0 bases, and 18 bases lay between the germline ends. Germline-derived CDR1 and CDR2 are LNHDA and SQIVND (reference sequence). This CDR3 has 16 residues. The CDR3 DNA is TGTGCCAGTACCCTCCGCGGGGCGGTCGCTAACTATGGCTACACCTTC. Its protein product is CASTLRGAVANYGYTF.

The chain couples TRBV15 to TRBJ1-1; no definite D call. Germline lookup yields CDR1 LNHNV and CDR2 YYDKDF (reference sequence). The CDR3 runs to 15 residues. Trimming removed 1 base at V and 6 bases at J, with 15 bases between. This CDR3 reads CATSRASGFASEAFF. In DNA, the CDR3 is TGTGCCACCAGCAGAGCGAGCGGCTTCGCGTCTGAAGCTTTCTTT.